Listed here are 18 T cell receptor beta chains from one sample, sequenced in a study of OX40 agonist ivuxolimab in advanced cancers. Sequencing used immunoSEQ multiplex PCR; TCRdb keeps in-frame clones, though not all of them. The sample consists of about 83,000 clones, less than 90% of them appearing once. Sequencing used CD4+ or CD8+ T cells sorted from blood, obtained in a trial of the OX40 agonist ivuxolimab. The receptor source for this set is an adult with an advanced solid tumor such as melanoma, head and neck, liver or kidney cancer.

This clone was recorded a few times. The chain links TRBV4-2 to TRBJ2-3, with 7 bases lining up with TRBD2. The germline V gene encodes CDR1 LGHNA and CDR2 YNFKEQ. The V segment lost 2 bases and the J segment 1 base; nucleotides outside the gene matches: 3. The CDR3 has 15 residues. Written as DNA, the CDR3 is TGTGCCAGCAGCCAATTGAGCGGGGGCACAGATACGCAGTATTTT. This translates into CASSQLSGGTDTQYF.

V is TRBV25-1 and J is TRBJ2-2; no clear D gene. Germline V gene data show CDR1 as MGHDK and CDR2 as SYGVNS. This CDR3 spans 16 amino acids. The V and J ends lost 4 bases and 1 base respectively, with 13 bases between them. The CDR3 DNA is TGTGCCAGCAGTGGGTCCTTCGACTGGAACACCGGGGAGCTGTTTTTT. It translates to CASSGSFDWNTGELFF.

The chain employs TRBV4-3 and TRBJ2-2, with D possibly being TRBD2 (7 bases). V lost 1 base to trimming and J lost 1 base, with 10 bases between them. In germline, CDR1 is LGHNA, CDR2 YSLEER. The CDR3 is 16 residues long. CDR3 residues: CASSQGGGLNTGELFF. The CDR3 DNA is TGCGCCAGCAGCCAAGGGGGGGGCTTGAACACCGGGGAGCTGTTTTTT.

The V and J genes are TRBV6-1 and TRBJ2-5; D may correspond to TRBD1 or TRBD2 (5 bases each). Germline values: CDR1 MNHNS, CDR2 SASEGT. The CDR3 runs 14 residues. The V end was cut by 6 bases, the J end by 3 bases, with 14 bases between. The CDR3 nucleotides are TGTGCCAGCAGCCCGGCCGGGACGAAAGAGACCCAGTACTTC. It translates to CASSPAGTKETQYF.

With regard to this clone: Other DNA sequences in the same sample also yield this CDR3. The chain joins TRBV9 to TRBJ2-1; no clear D. The CDR3 totals 12 residues. V lost 0 bases and J lost 4, with 2 bases in between. CDR1 is SGDLS, CDR2 YYNGEE, per germline. CDR3 in DNA: TGTGCCAGCAGCGTAGGATACAATGAGCAGTTCTTC. It yields the protein CASSVGYNEQFF.

The J gene is TRBJ1-3, the V gene TRBV9; D remains unclear. Germline loops: CDR1 SGDLS, CDR2 YYNGEE. The CDR3 sequence is 13 residues long. V was cut by 3 bases and J by 8 bases, with 12 bases left in between. The CDR3 coding sequence is TGTGCCAGCAGCGACCCCCCTGGGTACACCATATATTTT. Translation gives CASSDPPGYTIYF.

The chain couples TRBV28 to TRBJ2-3; 8 bases line up with TRBD2. The V and J ends lost 6 bases and 6 bases, in that order; junction bases with no gene match: 8. From germline, CDR1 is MDHEN and CDR2 SYDVKM. The CDR3 length is 14 residues. CDR3 bases: TGTGCCAGCAGGTCGGGGGGGCACGCTGATACGCAGTATTTT. This translates into CASRSGGHADTQYF. The whole variable domain, filled in from reference TRBV28 and TRBJ2-3, reads DVKVTQSSRYLVKRTGEKVFLECVQDMDHENMFWYRQDPGLGLRLIYFSYDVKMKEKGDIPEGYSVSREKKERFSLILESASTNQTSMYLCASRSGGHADTQYFGPGTRLTVL.

This clone has just one count. The V and J genes are TRBV6-1 and TRBJ2-7; a weak D match, TRBD1 (6 bases). The germline V gene encodes CDR1 MNHNS and CDR2 SASEGT. Trimming took 0 bases from V and 7 from J, leaving 10 bases between them. The CDR3 consists of 13 residues. The CDR3 region has the DNA TGTGCCAGCAGTGAAGCTTTTAGGGGGGAGCAGTACTTC. Protein: CASSEAFRGEQYF.

This clone has more than one count but fewer than ten. The genes are TRBV6-5 and TRBJ1-6; D possibly corresponds to TRBD1 (6 bases). The CDR3 runs 14 residues. Germline CDR1 is MNHEY and CDR2 is SVGAGI. Trimming pared 7 bases from V and 5 bases from J, leaving 12 bases between. The CDR3 loop is CASKEGVHNSPLHF. CDR3 bases: TGTGCCAGCAAAGAGGGGGTCCATAATTCACCCCTCCACTTT.

This sequence joins TRBV5-5 and TRBJ1-5; unclear D gene. Germline-derived CDR1 and CDR2 are SGHKS and YYEKEE (reference sequence). V shed 0 bases and J shed 5 bases, with 12 bases lying between them. The CDR3 runs to 15 residues. The CDR3 region is CASSLVATGDQPQHF. In nucleotides, the CDR3 is TGTGCCAGCAGCTTGGTCGCAACCGGGGATCAGCCCCAGCATTTT.

The rearrangement uses TRBV29-1 and TRBJ2-3; D remains ambiguous. The length of the CDR3 is 13 residues. Germline-derived CDR1 and CDR2 are SQVTM and ANQGSEA. V was cut by 6 bases and J by 5 bases, with 15 bases left in between. Here the CDR3 reads CSVAGPFIDTQYF. In DNA, the CDR3 is TGCAGCGTCGCCGGGCCTTTCATAGATACGCAGTATTTT.

The chain employs TRBV4-2 and TRBJ2-1, with a tentative D call TRBD2 (6 bases). Deletions cut 1 base from V and 6 bases from J, with 16 bases between. The CDR3 loop spans 16 amino acids. In germline, CDR1 is LGHNA, CDR2 YNFKEQ. CDR3 sequence (DNA): TGTGCCAGCAGCCAAGTTGTTGGGGGGAATATCAATGAGCAGTTCTTC. It is translated as CASSQVVGGNINEQFF.

This clone was picked up a small number of times. The chain uses TRBV7-9 and TRBJ1-5; the match to TRBD1 covers 9 bases. Germline lookup yields CDR1 SEHNR and CDR2 FQNEAQ (reference sequence). Trimming cost V 1 base and J 6 bases; bases outside gene matches: 4. This CDR3 region has 15 residues. The CDR3 sequence is CASSLETGGSQPQHF. As DNA, the CDR3 is TGTGCCAGCAGCTTAGAAACAGGGGGCAGTCAGCCCCAGCATTTT.

The chain has TRBV29-1 and TRBJ2-5; D possibly matches TRBD1 or TRBD2 (6 bases each). The CDR3 is 14 amino acids. With 4 bases removed from V and 2 bases from J, the gap between germline ends came to 14 bases. CDR1 SQVTM and CDR2 ANQGSEA come from the germline V gene. CDR3: CSVGGASPQETQYF. For the CDR3, the DNA is TGCAGCGTTGGGGGGGCCTCCCCTCAAGAGACCCAGTACTTC.

This chain connects TRBV30 to TRBJ2-7, with 7 bases fitting TRBD2. CDR3 size: 15 residues. CDR1 and CDR2 from the germline V gene are GTSNPN and SVGIG (reference sequence). The ends lost 1 base at V and 0 bases at J; junction bases unmatched: 6. The CDR3 loop reads CAWSGLGGSSYEQYF. The CDR3 DNA reads TGTGCCTGGAGTGGCCTCGGGGGGAGCTCCTACGAGCAGTACTTC. Together with reference TRBV30 and TRBJ2-7, the CDR3 gives the full variable domain: SQTIHQWPATLVQPVGSPLSLECTVEGTSNPNLYWYRQAAGRGLQLLFYSVGIGQISSEVPQNLSASRPQDRQFILSSKKLLLSDSGFYLCAWSGLGGSSYEQYFGPGTRLTVT.

The V gene is TRBV5-8, the J gene TRBJ2-1, with TRBD2 matching over 11 bases. CDR3 length: 15 residues. Germline V gene sequence: CDR1 SGHTS, CDR2 YDEGEE. The V and J ends lost 0 bases and 8 bases, in that order; junction bases with no gene match: 4. In DNA, the CDR3 is TGTGCCAGCAGCTTGGGCCTAGCGGGGGGACATGAGCAGTTCTTC. Protein: CASSLGLAGGHEQFF.

This chain uses TRBV9 with TRBJ1-2; 7 bases agree with TRBD1. The CDR3 has 14 amino acids. The V gene's germline CDR1 is SGDLS and CDR2 YYNGEE. The junction had 10 bases not matched to a gene; V was cut back by 5 bases and J by 6 bases. In DNA form, the CDR3 reads TGTGCCAGCAGGAGGGGGCAGGGAGGCGATGGCTACACCTTC. Translating gives CASRRGQGGDGYTF.

V usage is TRBV10-3 and J usage is TRBJ2-2; D tentatively fits TRBD1 or TRBD2 (5 bases each). The CDR3 is 13 residues long. Germline CDR1 and CDR2: ENHRY and SYGVKD. V gave up 7 bases and J gave up 6 bases, with 12 bases separating them. DNA for the CDR3: TGTGCCATCACGGGGCAGCAGTCCGGGGAGCTGTTTTTT. This encodes CAITGQQSGELFF.